This TCR beta chain was identified during a study of cytomegalovirus exposure and HLA in healthy donors. Trimming cost V 7 bases and J 4 bases, with 13 bases left between them. CDR3 size: 13 residues. Germline V gene sequence: CDR1 LGHNT, CDR2 FRNRAP. PCR amplification relied on 60 Vbeta primers (plus 13 Jbeta primers). Generated by immunoSEQ multiplex PCR, the TCRdb table keeps only in-frame clones and is missing some. The sample lists 150,000 to 200,000 clones, around 83% seen once, with 1.5% to 2% in the top ten. The sequencing input was PBMCs. This TCR was sampled from a man aged 35-49 years in good health and CMV-seropositive. The V and J genes are TRBV12-5 and TRBJ1-1, with D perhaps matching TRBD1 (6 bases). Written as DNA, the CDR3 is TGTGCTAGTGCCTCCCTCAGGGGCACTGAAGCTTTCTTT. This gives the protein CASASLRGTEAFF.